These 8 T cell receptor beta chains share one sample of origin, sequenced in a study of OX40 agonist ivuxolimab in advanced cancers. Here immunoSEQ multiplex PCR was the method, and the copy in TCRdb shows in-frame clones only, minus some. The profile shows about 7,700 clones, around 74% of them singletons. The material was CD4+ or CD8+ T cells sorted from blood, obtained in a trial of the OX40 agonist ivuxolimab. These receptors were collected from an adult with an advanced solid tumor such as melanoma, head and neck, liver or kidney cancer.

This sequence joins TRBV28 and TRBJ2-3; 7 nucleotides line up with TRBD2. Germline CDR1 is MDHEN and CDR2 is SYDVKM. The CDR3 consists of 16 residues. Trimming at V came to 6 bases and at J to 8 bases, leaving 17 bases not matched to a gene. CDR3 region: CASSFSVVRGSGTQYF. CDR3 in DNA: TGTGCCAGCAGCTTTAGCGTCGTTCGCGGGAGTGGTACGCAGTATTTT. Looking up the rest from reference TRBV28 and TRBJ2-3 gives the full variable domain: DVKVTQSSRYLVKRTGEKVFLECVQDMDHENMFWYRQDPGLGLRLIYFSYDVKMKEKGDIPEGYSVSREKKERFSLILESASTNQTSMYLCASSFSVVRGSGTQYFGPGTRLTVL.

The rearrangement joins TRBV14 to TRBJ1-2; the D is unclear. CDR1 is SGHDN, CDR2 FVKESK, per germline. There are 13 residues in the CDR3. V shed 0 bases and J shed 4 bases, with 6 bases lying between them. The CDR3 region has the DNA TGTGCCAGCAGCCAAGATAGGCGCTATGGCTACACCTTC. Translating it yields CASSQDRRYGYTF.

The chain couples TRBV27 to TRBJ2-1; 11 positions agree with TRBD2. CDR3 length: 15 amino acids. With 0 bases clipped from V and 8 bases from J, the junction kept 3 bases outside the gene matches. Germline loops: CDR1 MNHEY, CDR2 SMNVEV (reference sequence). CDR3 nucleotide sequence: TGTGCCAGCAGTTTATCGTCTAGCGGGAGGTATGAGCAGTTCTTC. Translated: CASSLSSSGRYEQFF.

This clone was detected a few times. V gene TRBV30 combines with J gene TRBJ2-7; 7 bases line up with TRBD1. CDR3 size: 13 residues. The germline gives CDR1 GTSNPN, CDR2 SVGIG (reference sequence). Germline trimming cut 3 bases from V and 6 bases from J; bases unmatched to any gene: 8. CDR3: CAWSQTKGAEQYF. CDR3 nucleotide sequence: TGTGCCTGGAGCCAGACTAAGGGGGCCGAGCAGTACTTC.

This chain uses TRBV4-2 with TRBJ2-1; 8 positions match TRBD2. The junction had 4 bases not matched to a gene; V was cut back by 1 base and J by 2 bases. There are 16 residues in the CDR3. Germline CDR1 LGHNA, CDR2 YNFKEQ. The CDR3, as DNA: TGTGCCAGCAGCCAAGCCGGGAGGGCGGCCTACAATGAGCAGTTCTTC. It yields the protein CASSQAGRAAYNEQFF.

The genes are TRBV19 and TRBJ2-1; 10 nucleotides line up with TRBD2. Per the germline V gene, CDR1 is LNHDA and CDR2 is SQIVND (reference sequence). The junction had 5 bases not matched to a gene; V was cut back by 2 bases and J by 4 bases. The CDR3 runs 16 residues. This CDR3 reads CASSISGGARYNEQFF. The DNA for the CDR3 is TGTGCCAGTAGTATAAGCGGGGGGGCCAGGTACAATGAGCAGTTCTTC.

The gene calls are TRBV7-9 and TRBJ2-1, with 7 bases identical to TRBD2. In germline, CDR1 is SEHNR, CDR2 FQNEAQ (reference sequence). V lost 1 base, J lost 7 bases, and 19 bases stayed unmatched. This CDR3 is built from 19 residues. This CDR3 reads CASSLGIVFSTSDRNEQFF. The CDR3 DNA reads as TGTGCCAGCAGCTTAGGGATCGTATTCTCTACTAGCGATAGAAATGAGCAGTTCTTC.

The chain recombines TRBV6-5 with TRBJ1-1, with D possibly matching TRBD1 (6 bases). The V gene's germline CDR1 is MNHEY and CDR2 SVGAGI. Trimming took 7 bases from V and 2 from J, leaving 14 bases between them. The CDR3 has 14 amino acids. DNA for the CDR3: TGTGCCAGCACCTGGGGGACACTAAACACTGAAGCTTTCTTT. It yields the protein CASTWGTLNTEAFF.